This T cell receptor (beta chain) was identified in a study of vaccination and CD4 T cells after COVID-19 (dated by TCRdb to between 2022 and 2023). Some background on the complete study: Convalescent patients had a positive SARS-CoV-2 result on nasal swab PCR, and of these patients, under ten had mild disease and one had severe disease. The convalescent cohort comprised six males and four females, including two Hispanic individuals, seven Caucasians, two Asians and one multiracial person. Participants got two doses of the Pfizer-BioNTech BNT162b2 vaccine (n=8) or two doses of the Moderna mRNA-1273 vaccine (n=2). Post-COVID blood samples from convalescent patients were collected a median of roughly 100 days after diagnosis, with a range of 35 to 161 days. Post-vaccine blood samples were collected a median of around 2.5 months after the second vaccine dose, ranging from roughly 12 to 241 days. Culture stimuli were overlapping spike peptide pools from SARS-CoV-2 and from the common cold coronaviruses HCoV-NL63, HCoV-OC43 and HCoV-229E. In control cultures, a CEFX viral epitope pool was used as positive control, an HIV-1 Nef peptide pool was used as negative control, or no peptide was added. In under twelve COVID-19 convalescent patients and 4 infection-naive healthy vaccine recipients, researchers compared the spike-specific CD4+ TCR repertoire from before mRNA vaccination with the repertoire from after.

Explained via the paper, the treatment or condition label denotes: roughly 11-day PBMC culture with coronavirus spike peptide pools or control peptides (ViraFEST assay). The study used the ViraFEST assay, which expanded antigen-specific T cells with peptide pools and then identified expanded clonotypes by TCR sequencing. The convalescent patients' positive SARS-CoV-2 PCR tests were from March to December 2020, which was before the Alpha, Beta and Delta variants emerged in the United States. Each well held about 2 million PBMCs cultured in IMDM containing roughly 5% human AB serum and approximately 9.1 IU/ml IL-2, with about 9.4 ug/ml peptide pools added. On days 3 and 7, half of the culture medium was replaced with fresh IL-2-containing medium. CD4+ T cells were isolated after roughly nine days of culture through negative selection using the EasySep CD4+ T cell isolation kit. Ficoll-Paque Plus gradient centrifugation was used to isolate PBMCs from whole blood, and the isolated PBMCs were then either used fresh or cryopreserved at -140C. Triplicate wells were generally used for each culture condition.

The paper's findings and limits, for the study overall: Among the post-vaccine SARS-CoV-2-reactive clones in convalescent patients, a median around 86% showed up only after vaccination, which suggests vaccine-specific priming. In convalescent patients, nearly all vaccine-specific clones (304 of 307) were found to be mono-reactive for SARS-CoV-2 spike rather than cross-reactive with common cold coronaviruses. The study included relatively few convalescent patients and did not analyze early timepoints after natural infection. The median number of SARS-CoV-2-reactive clonotypes rose from about 19 after infection to roughly 40 after vaccination, but the change was not significant.

Library method: PCR. DNA from cultured CD4+ T cells underwent TCR sequencing with the Oncomine TCR Beta short-read assay at the Johns Hopkins FTIC core. The QIAamp micro DNA kit was used to extract genomic DNA from the cultured CD4+ T cells. Oncomine TCR Beta libraries from cultured CD4+ T cells were pooled with unique dual indexes and sequenced on an Illumina iSeq 100. Turning to the authors' computational methods: Non-productive sequences were removed, and CDR3s not starting with C, not ending with F or W, or shorter than 7 amino acids were discarded. Antigen-specific clonotypes were identified with the MANAFEST web application by comparing peptide-stimulated wells with reference and other culture wells. An FDR below 0.05, an odds ratio above 5, and a productive frequency above 0.1% in at least two of three replicate wells were required for clones to be considered positive. A clonotype counted as cross-reactive if it showed significant expansion both in the SARS-CoV-2 spike wells and in at least one common cold coronavirus spike condition. Using R version 3.6.1, CDR3 homology was evaluated through Levenshtein distances (stringdist) along with unrooted phylogenetic trees (ape). TCRdb reran the public reads through fastp at Q25 and MiXCR, keeping productive beta chains. A single entry per CDR3 protein holds the most common genes and DNA from its merged rows. These V and J calls derive from TCRdb rather than the authors' analysis. This sample has tens of thousands of distinct CDR3 sequences in its table, and roughly two fifths of those were observed once. The ten largest clonotypes hold under 15% of the sample.

Via the germline V gene (reference sequence), CDR1 is SEHNR and CDR2 FQNEAQ. Trimming takes 2 bases from V and 1 base from J, and the germline ends sit 11 bases apart. Its CDR3 holds 15 amino acids, cysteine through phenylalanine. Only CDR3 DNA is held: 45 bases, read in frame from base 1. This clonotype was seen once. Its specific antigen is unknown. No much larger clone exists at a distance of one base, and base qualities are not known. One read amounts to weak evidence. Here the chain combines TRBV7-9 and TRBJ1-1; no D gene is confidently identified. This clonotype was obtained from a human donor who had recovered from COVID-19. Sequencing input: CD4+ T cells from blood, cultured in vitro. The CDR3 reads CASSLSWSTNTEAFF. In nucleotide form, the sequence is TGTGCCAGCAGCTTAAGCTGGAGCACGAACACTGAAGCTTTCTTT.